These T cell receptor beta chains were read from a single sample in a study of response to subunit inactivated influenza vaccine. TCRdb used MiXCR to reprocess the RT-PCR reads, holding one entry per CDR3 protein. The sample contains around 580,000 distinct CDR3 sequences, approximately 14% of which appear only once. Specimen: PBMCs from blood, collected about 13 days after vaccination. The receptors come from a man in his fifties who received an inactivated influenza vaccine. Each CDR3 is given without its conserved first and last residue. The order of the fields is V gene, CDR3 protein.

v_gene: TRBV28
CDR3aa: ASSYRGGVGEAF

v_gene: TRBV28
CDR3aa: ASSTDGINEKLF

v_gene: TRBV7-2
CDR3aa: ASSFGSSGGSYEQY

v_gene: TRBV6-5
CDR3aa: ASSYGQRSAKGEKLF

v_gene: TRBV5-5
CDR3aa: ASSFRAGSTDTQY

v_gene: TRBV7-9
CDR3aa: ASSLAPETQY

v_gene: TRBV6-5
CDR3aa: ASSNTGGYQPQH

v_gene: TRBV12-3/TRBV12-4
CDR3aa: ASRGLVNTGELF

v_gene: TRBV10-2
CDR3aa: ASSGTGRVQPQH

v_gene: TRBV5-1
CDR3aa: ASSYQQEGYT

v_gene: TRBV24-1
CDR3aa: ATSDSQDRGQTKNIQY

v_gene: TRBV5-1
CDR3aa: ASSSGSGGAANEQF

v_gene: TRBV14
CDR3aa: ASSQGLGYEQY

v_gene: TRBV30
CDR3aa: AWSLPLAGGYTQY

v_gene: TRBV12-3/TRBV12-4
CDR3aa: ASSPGQGVIGEQY

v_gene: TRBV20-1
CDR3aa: SAIPGTRLTDTQY

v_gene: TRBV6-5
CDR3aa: ASSYSTVYGYT

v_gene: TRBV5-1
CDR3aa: ASRQMTGGGNEQY

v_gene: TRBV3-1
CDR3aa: ASSQDWANNEQF

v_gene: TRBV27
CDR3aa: ASSLKGPFQPQH

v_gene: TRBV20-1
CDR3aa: SAISQNSYNEQF

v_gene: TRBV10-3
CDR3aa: ATKQASGANVLT

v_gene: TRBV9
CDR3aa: ASSVVLEPTGELF

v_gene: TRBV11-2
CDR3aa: ASSVSGGKNTGELF

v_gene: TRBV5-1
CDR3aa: ASSLADWTGTPYEQY

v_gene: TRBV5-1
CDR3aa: ASSLYSDEQF

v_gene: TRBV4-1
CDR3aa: TSSPLGLAGARGSYNEQF

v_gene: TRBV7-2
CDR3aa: ASSPPGGGRREQF

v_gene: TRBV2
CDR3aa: ASSMTGKAF

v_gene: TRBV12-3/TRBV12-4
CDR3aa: ASSLRSGSEQY

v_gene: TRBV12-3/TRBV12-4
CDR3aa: ASSLAGASNQPQH

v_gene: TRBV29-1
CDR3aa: SVGTPRGDEQY

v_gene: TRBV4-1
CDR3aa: ASSQTNPYEQY

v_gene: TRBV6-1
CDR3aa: ASTLQGFLSEQY

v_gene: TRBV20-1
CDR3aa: SARRQGLYTEAF

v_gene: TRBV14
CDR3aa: ASSDHGNTDTQY

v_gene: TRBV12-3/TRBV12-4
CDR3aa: ASSLRQASSGNTIY

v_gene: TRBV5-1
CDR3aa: ASSEGLAGGVSSYNEQF

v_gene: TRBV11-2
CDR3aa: ASSLLTIQETQY

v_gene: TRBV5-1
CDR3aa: ASSLGGSQETQY

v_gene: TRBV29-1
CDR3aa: SVDQGHSGEQY

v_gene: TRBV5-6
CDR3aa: ASSGDRGSSNSPLH

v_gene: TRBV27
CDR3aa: ASSLIAGPGTGELF

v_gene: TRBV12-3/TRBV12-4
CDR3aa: ASTRGAGNQETQY

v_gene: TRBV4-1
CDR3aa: ASSQGYSRLAKNIQY